One and the same sample provided the 14 T cell receptor beta chains below, sequenced in a study of blood T cell repertoires in COVID-19. Profiled with immunoSEQ multiplex PCR; TCRdb holds only in-frame clones, not every one. This table has roughly 48,000 clones, 82% appearing once. What was sequenced was peripheral blood. Receptors were obtained from a man aged 35 to 55 with acute or convalescent COVID-19.

The J gene is TRBJ2-7, the V gene TRBV28; D might be TRBD1 (6 bases). The CDR3 spans 13 residues. V dropped 2 bases and J dropped 13 bases, with 18 bases sitting between them. Germline V CDR1 and CDR2: MDHEN, SYDVKM. The CDR3 loop is CASSLVSVGQSYF. CDR3 nucleotides: TGTGCCAGCAGTTTAGTTTCTGTTGGACAGTCATACTTC.

The chain recombines TRBV30 with TRBJ1-2; 9 bases are shared with TRBD1. Germline CDR1 and CDR2: GTSNPN and SVGIG (reference sequence). The CDR3 covers 13 residues. Losses at the gene ends were 6 bases for V and 8 bases for J; bases not matched to a gene: 10. Here the CDR3 DNA reads TGTGCCTGTTCCTTCGGGACAGGGTACGGCTACACCTTC. Amino acid sequence: CACSFGTGYGYTF.

V usage is TRBV5-1 and J usage is TRBJ1-4; perhaps TRBD1 as D (6 bases). The germline V and J ends were trimmed by 0 bases and 7 bases, with 13 bases remaining between them. The CDR3 is made up of 15 amino acids. CDR1 and CDR2 (germline): SGHRS, YFSETQ. The CDR3 here is CASSLEGDSGEKLFF. CDR3 nucleotides: TGCGCCAGCAGCTTGGAGGGGGATTCGGGTGAAAAACTGTTTTTT.

This sequence joins TRBV4-2 and TRBJ2-3; TRBD2 aligns across 10 bases. CDR1 is LGHNA and CDR2 is YNFKEQ in the germline V gene. Losses at the gene ends were 0 bases for V and 7 bases for J; bases not matched to a gene: 10. The CDR3 is 17 amino acids. CDR3 sequence: CASSQEGISGGIYTQYF. In DNA, the CDR3 is TGTGCCAGCAGCCAAGAAGGGATTAGCGGGGGGATCTATACGCAGTATTTT.

The gene calls are TRBV5-1 and TRBJ1-2, with a possible D match to TRBD1 (5 bases). Looked up from germline, CDR1 is SGHRS and CDR2 is YFSETQ. V shed 0 bases and J shed 2 bases, with 8 bases lying between them. CDR3 length: 14 amino acids. The CDR3 reads CASSLGQINYGYTF. The CDR3 DNA reads TGCGCCAGCAGCTTGGGACAGATAAACTATGGCTACACCTTC.

The V call is TRBV30, the J call TRBJ1-2; tentative D call: TRBD1 (6 bases). Germline V gene lookup returns CDR1 GTSNPN and CDR2 SVGIG (reference sequence). This CDR3 has 14 residues. V was pared by 2 bases and J by 8 bases, with 18 bases between. The CDR3 loop reads CAWSIQGTKRGYTF. In DNA form, the CDR3 reads TGTGCCTGGAGTATTCAGGGGACAAAGAGGGGCTACACCTTC.

The chain is built from TRBV3-1 (or the pseudogene TRBV3-2) and TRBJ2-1; D perhaps matches TRBD1 (6 bases). The CDR3 sequence is 16 residues long. Germline loops: CDR1 LGHDT, CDR2 YNNKEL (reference sequence). The germline V and J ends were trimmed by 4 bases and 10 bases, with 23 bases remaining between them. CDR3 nucleotides: TGTGCCAGCAGCCGTCTAGGGGGAGATAGGGTAAGGGAGCAGTTCTTC. Its translation: CASSRLGGDRVREQFF.

The CDR3 here is CASSRKGTAGANVLTF. The CDR3 DNA sequence: TGTGCCAGCAGCCGAAAGGGGACAGCTGGGGCCAACGTCCTGACTTTC. V is TRBV3-1 (or the pseudogene TRBV3-2) and J is TRBJ2-6; TRBD1 matches at 7 bases. CDR1 LGHDT and CDR2 YNNKEL come from the germline V gene (reference sequence). V lost 4 bases to trimming and J lost 2 bases; unmatched junction nucleotides: 5. The length of the CDR3 is 16 residues.

The chain links TRBV5-4 to TRBJ1-6; 8 nucleotides line up with TRBD1. CDR3 length equals 15 residues. In germline, CDR1 is SGHNT, CDR2 YYREEE (reference sequence). The J segment lost 5 bases and the V segment lost 1 base, leaving 2 bases of the junction unmatched. The CDR3 coding sequence is TGTGCCAGCAGCTTGCTGGACAGGGATAATTCACCCCTCCACTTT. Amino acid sequence: CASSLLDRDNSPLHF. The entire variable domain, with the rest obtained from reference TRBV5-4 and TRBJ1-6, is as follows: ETGVTQSPTHLIKTRGQQVTLRCSSQSGHNTVSWYQQALGQGPQFIFQYYREEENGRGNFPPRFSGLQFPNYSSELNVNALELDDSALYLCASSLLDRDNSPLHFGNGTRLTVT.

This clone came up once. V is TRBV11-2 and J is TRBJ2-7; no clear D. The CDR3 has 12 residues. The germline CDR1 and CDR2 sequences are SGHAT and FQNNGV. V lost 3 bases and J 3 bases, leaving 6 bases between the germline ends. The CDR3 loop reads CASSFSLYEQYF. CDR3 in DNA: TGTGCCAGCAGCTTTTCCCTCTACGAGCAGTACTTC.

Only one count was recorded for this clone. The rearrangement joins TRBV5-1 to TRBJ2-3; the match to TRBD1 covers 12 bases. There are 16 residues in the CDR3. CDR1 and CDR2 (germline): SGHRS, YFSETQ. The J segment lost 9 bases and the V segment lost 4 bases, leaving 12 bases of the junction unmatched. The CDR3 coding sequence is TGCGCCAGCAGCCAAACCGGGACAGGGGGCCTTGGGACGCAGTATTTT. Protein sequence: CASSQTGTGGLGTQYF.

The gene calls are TRBV5-5 and TRBJ1-4; no clear D gene. The germline V gene encodes CDR1 SGHKS and CDR2 YYEKEE (reference sequence). V dropped 4 bases and J dropped 5 bases, with 15 bases sitting between them. This CDR3 has 15 amino acids. The CDR3 sequence is CASSHGGVSNEKLFF. In DNA, the CDR3 is TGTGCCAGCAGCCACGGCGGGGTCAGCAATGAAAAACTGTTTTTT.

This clone appeared once. The chain combines TRBV5-5 with TRBJ1-4; 7 nucleotides line up with TRBD1. V trimming: 2 bases; J trimming: 7 bases; junction bases outside the gene matches: 5. Germline V gene lookup returns CDR1 SGHKS and CDR2 YYEKEE (reference sequence). The CDR3 contains 14 residues. CDR3 loop: CASSLGGGGEKLFF. In nucleotides, the CDR3 is TGTGCCAGCAGCTTAGGAGGGGGCGGTGAAAAACTGTTTTTT. The variable domain in full, with the rest retrieved from reference TRBV5-5 and TRBJ1-4, is DAGVTQSPTHLIKTRGQQVTLRCSPISGHKSVSWYQQVLGQGPQFIFQYYEKEERGRGNFPDRFSARQFPNYSSELNVNALLLGDSALYLCASSLGGGGEKLFFGSGTQLSVL.

The chain uses TRBV6-5 and TRBJ2-7; a possible D gene is TRBD1 (6 bases). Germline CDR1 MNHEY, CDR2 SVGAGI. This CDR3 has 14 residues. V shed 6 bases and J shed 2 bases, with 14 bases lying between them. CDR3 bases: TGTGCCAGCAGGAGACAGGCCGACACCTACGAGCAGTACTTC. Translating it yields CASRRQADTYEQYF.